This TCR beta chain was profiled in a study of response to subunit inactivated influenza vaccine. Only a few counts were recorded for this clonotype. In TCRdb, the RT-PCR reads were re-called with MiXCR into one record per CDR3 protein. Seen here are about 540,000 distinct CDR3 sequences, under 30% observed once, and the top ten hold 2.8%. Germline values: CDR1 SGHRS, CDR2 YFSETQ. The V gene end was trimmed by 4 bases and the J gene end by 7 bases; junction bases not matched to a gene: 8. This CDR3 comprises 14 residues. The same data also contributed to another study, on T cells expressing NK-cell markers. This second study notes: The authors made TCR beta cDNA libraries by 5'RACE template switching. This switching added a universal primer site and UMIs. Sorted CD3+CD56-NKG2C+, CD3+CD56+NKG2C+ and CD3+CD56+NKG2C- T cells supplied the TCR beta repertoires. Among the experiments, several used an anti-gamma-delta TCR antibody to restrict sorting to alpha-beta TCR T cells. In several donors, dominant NKG2C+ clonotypes were about 1.0-7.0% of CD8+ T cells. Topping the CD3+CD56-NKG2C+ fraction as well were these clonotypes, in a few donors.

This TCR was sampled from a man aged 50-60 years who received an inactivated influenza vaccine. The sequenced sample was CD4+ T cells sorted from PBMCs, obtained 12 days after vaccination. The rearrangement links TRBV5-1 to TRBJ1-2; 9 nucleotides line up with TRBD1. Here the CDR3 reads CASSQGTGPFGYTF. The CDR3 region has the DNA TGCGCCAGCAGCCAGGGGACAGGGCCCTTTGGCTACACCTTC.